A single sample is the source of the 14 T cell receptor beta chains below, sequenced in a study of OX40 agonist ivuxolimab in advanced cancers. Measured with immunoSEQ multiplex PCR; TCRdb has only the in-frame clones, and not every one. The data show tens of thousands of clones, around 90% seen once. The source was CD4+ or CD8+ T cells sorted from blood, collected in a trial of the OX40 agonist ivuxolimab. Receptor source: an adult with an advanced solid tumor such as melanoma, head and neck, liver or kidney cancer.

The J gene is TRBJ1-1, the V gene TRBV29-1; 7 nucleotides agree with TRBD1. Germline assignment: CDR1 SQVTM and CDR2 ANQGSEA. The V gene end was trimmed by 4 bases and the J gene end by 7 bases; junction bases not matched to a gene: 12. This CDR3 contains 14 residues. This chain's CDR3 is CSVGRGRDYIEAFF. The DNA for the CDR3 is TGCAGCGTTGGGAGGGGGCGAGATTACATTGAAGCTTTCTTT.

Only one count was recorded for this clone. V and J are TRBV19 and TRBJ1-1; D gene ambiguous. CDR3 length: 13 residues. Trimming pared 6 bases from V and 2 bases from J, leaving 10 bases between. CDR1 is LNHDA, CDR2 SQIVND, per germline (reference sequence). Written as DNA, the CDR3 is TGTGCCAGTAGATATGTCTACAACACTGAAGCTTTCTTT. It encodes CASRYVYNTEAFF.

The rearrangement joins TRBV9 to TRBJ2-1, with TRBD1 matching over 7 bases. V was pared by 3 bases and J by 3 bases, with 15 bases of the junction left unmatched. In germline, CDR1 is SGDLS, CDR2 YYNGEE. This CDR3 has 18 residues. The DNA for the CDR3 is TGTGCCAGCAGCGCCCGGGACAGCCATGCTACAATCTACAATGAGCAGTTCTTC. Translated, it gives CASSARDSHATIYNEQFF.

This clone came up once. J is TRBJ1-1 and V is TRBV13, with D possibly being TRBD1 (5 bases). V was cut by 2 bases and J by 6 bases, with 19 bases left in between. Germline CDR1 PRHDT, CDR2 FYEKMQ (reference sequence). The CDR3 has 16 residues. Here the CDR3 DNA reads TGTGCCAGCAGCTTAACCGGGATTGGGGCTGACGCTGAAGCTTTCTTT. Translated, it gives CASSLTGIGADAEAFF.

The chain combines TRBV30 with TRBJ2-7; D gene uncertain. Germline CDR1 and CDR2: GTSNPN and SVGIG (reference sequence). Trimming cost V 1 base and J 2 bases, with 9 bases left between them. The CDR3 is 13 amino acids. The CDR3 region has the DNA TGTGCCTGGAGTGGGAGCAGCCCCTACGAGCAGTACTTC. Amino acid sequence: CAWSGSSPYEQYF.

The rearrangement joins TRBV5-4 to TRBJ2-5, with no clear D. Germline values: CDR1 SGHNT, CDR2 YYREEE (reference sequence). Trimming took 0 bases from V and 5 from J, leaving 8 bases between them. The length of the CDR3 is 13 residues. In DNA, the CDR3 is TGTGCCAGCAGCTTGGACGGTGCGGAGACCCAGTACTTC. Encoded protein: CASSLDGAETQYF. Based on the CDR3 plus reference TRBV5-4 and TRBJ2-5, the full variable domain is ETGVTQSPTHLIKTRGQQVTLRCSSQSGHNTVSWYQQALGQGPQFIFQYYREEENGRGNFPPRFSGLQFPNYSSELNVNALELDDSALYLCASSLDGAETQYFGPGTRLLVL.

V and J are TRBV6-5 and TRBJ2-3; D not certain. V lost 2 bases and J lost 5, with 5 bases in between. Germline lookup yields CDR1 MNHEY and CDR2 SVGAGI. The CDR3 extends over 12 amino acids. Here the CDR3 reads CASSYRGDTQYF. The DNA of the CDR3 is TGTGCCAGCAGTTACCGAGGAGATACGCAGTATTTT.

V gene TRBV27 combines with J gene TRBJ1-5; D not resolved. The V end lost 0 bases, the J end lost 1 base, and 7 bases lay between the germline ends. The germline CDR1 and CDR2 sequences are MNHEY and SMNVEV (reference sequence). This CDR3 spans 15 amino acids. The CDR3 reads CASSLSPGSNQPQHF. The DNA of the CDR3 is TGTGCCAGCAGTTTATCGCCCGGGAGCAATCAGCCCCAGCATTTT.

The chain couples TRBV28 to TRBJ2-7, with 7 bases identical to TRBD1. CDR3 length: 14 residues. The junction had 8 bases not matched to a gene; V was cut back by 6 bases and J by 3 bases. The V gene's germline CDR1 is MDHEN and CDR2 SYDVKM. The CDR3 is CASSWIDRVYEQYF. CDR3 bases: TGTGCCAGCAGCTGGATCGACAGGGTCTACGAGCAGTACTTC.

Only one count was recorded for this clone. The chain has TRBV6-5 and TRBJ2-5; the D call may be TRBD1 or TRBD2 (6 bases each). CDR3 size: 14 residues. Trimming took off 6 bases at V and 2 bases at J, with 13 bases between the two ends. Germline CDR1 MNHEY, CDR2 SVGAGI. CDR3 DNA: TGTGCCAGCAGGACGAGGGGGGCTCAAGAGACCCAGTACTTC. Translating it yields CASRTRGAQETQYF.

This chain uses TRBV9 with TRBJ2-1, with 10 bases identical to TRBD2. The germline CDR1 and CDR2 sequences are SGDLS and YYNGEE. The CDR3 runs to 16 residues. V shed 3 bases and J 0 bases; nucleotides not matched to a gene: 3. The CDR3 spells CASSDLAGDSYNEQFF. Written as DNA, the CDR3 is TGTGCCAGCAGCGACCTAGCGGGAGACTCCTACAATGAGCAGTTCTTC.

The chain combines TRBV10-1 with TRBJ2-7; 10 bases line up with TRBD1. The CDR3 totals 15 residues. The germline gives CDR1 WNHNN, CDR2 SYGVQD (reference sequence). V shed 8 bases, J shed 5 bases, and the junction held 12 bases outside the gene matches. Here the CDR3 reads CASGELGQGRDEQYF. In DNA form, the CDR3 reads TGCGCCAGCGGAGAATTGGGACAGGGGAGAGACGAGCAGTACTTC.

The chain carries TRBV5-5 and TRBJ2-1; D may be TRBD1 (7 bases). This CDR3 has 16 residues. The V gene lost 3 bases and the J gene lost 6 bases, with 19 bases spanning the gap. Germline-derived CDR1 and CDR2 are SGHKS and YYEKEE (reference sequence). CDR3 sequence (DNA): TGTGCCAGCAGCTGGCTGCCGACTAGGGGGCCCAATGAGCAGTTCTTC. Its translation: CASSWLPTRGPNEQFF.

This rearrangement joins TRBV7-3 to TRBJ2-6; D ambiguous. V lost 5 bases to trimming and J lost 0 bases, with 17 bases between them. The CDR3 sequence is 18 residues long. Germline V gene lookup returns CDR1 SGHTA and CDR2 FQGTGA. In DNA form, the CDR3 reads TGTGCCAGCAGCCAAGCCGGGCCTGCTATCTCTGGGGCCAACGTCCTGACTTTC. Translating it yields CASSQAGPAISGANVLTF.